This passage covers 9 T cell receptor beta chains from one sample sequenced in a study of shared clonotypes between healthy human individuals. Sequencing was performed with immunoSEQ multiplex PCR; in TCRdb, only in-frame clones are kept and a portion is missing. The sample includes about 470,000 clones, roughly three quarters of them seen just once. Sequencing was performed on PBMCs. All receptors come from a woman between 40 and 55 years old in good health. Some clones in this sample may be carry-over from other donors' samples.

The rearrangement links TRBV7-7 to TRBJ2-5; either TRBD1 or TRBD2 may fit D (5 bases each). The CDR3 contains 16 residues. Trimming removed 1 base from V and 1 base from J, with 13 bases in between. Per the germline V gene, CDR1 is SSHAT and CDR2 is FNYEAQ (reference sequence). The CDR3, as DNA: TGTGCCAGCAGCTTAGGGGGGAGTGGGACCCAAGAGACCCAGTACTTC. This sequence encodes CASSLGGSGTQETQYF.

The chain recombines TRBV19 with TRBJ2-7, with D possibly matching TRBD1 (6 bases). Trimming removed 10 bases at V and 1 base at J, with 14 bases between. CDR3 length: 13 amino acids. The germline gives CDR1 LNHDA, CDR2 SQIVND (reference sequence). Here the CDR3 reads CAIKYRVSYEQYF. The CDR3, as DNA: TGTGCCATCAAATACAGGGTATCCTACGAGCAGTACTTC.

The V call is TRBV7-3, the J call TRBJ2-2; 10 bases align to TRBD2. This CDR3 is built from 16 residues. CDR1 is SGHTA, CDR2 FQGTGA, per germline. V gave up 2 bases and J gave up 7 bases; unmatched junction bases: 7. Written as DNA, the CDR3 is TGTGCCAGCAGCTTATCAAGCGGGAGGGCCAACGGGGAGCTGTTTTTT. The encoded protein is CASSLSSGRANGELFF.

This clone has only a few counts. The gene calls are TRBV2 and TRBJ2-7; 7 positions agree with TRBD1. Per germline, CDR1 SNHLY and CDR2 FYNNEI. The CDR3 spans 13 residues. Trimming at V came to 5 bases and at J to 6 bases, leaving 7 bases not matched to a gene. In DNA form, the CDR3 reads TGTGCCAGCAGTAAAGACAGGGTTCTCGAGCAGTACTTC. Amino acids: CASSKDRVLEQYF. The full variable domain, completed using reference TRBV2 and TRBJ2-7, is EPEVTQTPSHQVTQMGQEVILRCVPISNHLYFYWYRQILGQKVEFLVSFYNNEISEKSEIFDDQFSVERPDGSNFTLKIRSTKLEDSAMYFCASSKDRVLEQYFGPGTRLTVT.

This clone occurred once. This chain connects TRBV5-5 to TRBJ2-5; 9 bases map to TRBD1. Losses at the gene ends were 4 bases for V and 5 bases for J; bases not matched to a gene: 18. The CDR3 covers 18 residues. Germline V gene lookup returns CDR1 SGHKS and CDR2 YYEKEE (reference sequence). The CDR3 nucleotides read TGTGCCAGCAGCCCTATTAGGGGACAGGGTCGTTTTGGGGAGACCCAGTACTTC. This encodes CASSPIRGQGRFGETQYF.

This clone was picked up a small number of times. V gene TRBV7-2 combines with J gene TRBJ2-7; a possible D gene is TRBD1 (6 bases). CDR1 is SGHTA, CDR2 FQGNSA, per germline. V dropped 1 base and J dropped 7 bases, with 17 bases sitting between them. This CDR3 is built from 15 residues. The CDR3, as DNA: TGTGCCAGCAGCTTAGGGGGGACAACTTCGTGGGAGCAGTACTTC. It codes for CASSLGGTTSWEQYF.

This clone was seen only once. The J gene is TRBJ2-7, the V gene TRBV27; 9 positions match TRBD2. This CDR3 comprises 15 residues. The germline gives CDR1 MNHEY, CDR2 SMNVEV (reference sequence). V dropped 3 bases and J dropped 3; count of bases not matched to a gene: 6. CDR3 nucleotides: TGTGCCAGCAGTTTTCGCAGGCGGGAGGGCTACGAGCAGTACTTC. Its translation: CASSFRRREGYEQYF.

J is TRBJ2-1 and V is TRBV7-3; perhaps TRBD1 as D (6 bases). The V end lost 3 bases, the J end lost 6 bases, and 9 bases lay between the germline ends. CDR3 length equals 13 residues. Germline values: CDR1 SGHTA, CDR2 FQGTGA. In DNA form, the CDR3 reads TGTGCCAGCAGCTTTCAGGGGAGCAATGAGCAGTTCTTC. The encoded protein is CASSFQGSNEQFF.

The chain's CDR3 is CACGDRQAAQPQHF. CDR3 coding DNA: TGTGCCTGTGGCGACCGACAGGCGGCCCAGCCCCAGCATTTT. V gene TRBV30 combines with J gene TRBJ1-5; tentatively, D is TRBD1 (6 bases). In germline, CDR1 is GTSNPN, CDR2 SVGIG (reference sequence). There are 14 residues in the CDR3. V lost 6 bases and J lost 7, with 19 bases in between.